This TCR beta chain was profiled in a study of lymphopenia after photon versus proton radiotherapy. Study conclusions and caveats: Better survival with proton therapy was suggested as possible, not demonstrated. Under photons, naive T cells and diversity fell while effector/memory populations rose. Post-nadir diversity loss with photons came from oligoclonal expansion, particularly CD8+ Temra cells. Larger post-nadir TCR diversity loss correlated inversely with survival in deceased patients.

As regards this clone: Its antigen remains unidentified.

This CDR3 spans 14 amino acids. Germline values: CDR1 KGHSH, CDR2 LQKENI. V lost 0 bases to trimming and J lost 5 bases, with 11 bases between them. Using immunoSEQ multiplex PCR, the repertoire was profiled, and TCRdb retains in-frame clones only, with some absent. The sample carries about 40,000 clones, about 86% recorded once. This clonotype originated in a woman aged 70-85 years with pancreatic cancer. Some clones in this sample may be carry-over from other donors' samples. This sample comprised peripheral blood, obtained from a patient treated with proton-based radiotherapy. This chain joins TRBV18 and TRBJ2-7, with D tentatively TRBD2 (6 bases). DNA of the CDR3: TGTGCCAGCTCACCACCGAGGAGGGTCCACGAGCAGTACTTC. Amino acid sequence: CASSPPRRVHEQYF.